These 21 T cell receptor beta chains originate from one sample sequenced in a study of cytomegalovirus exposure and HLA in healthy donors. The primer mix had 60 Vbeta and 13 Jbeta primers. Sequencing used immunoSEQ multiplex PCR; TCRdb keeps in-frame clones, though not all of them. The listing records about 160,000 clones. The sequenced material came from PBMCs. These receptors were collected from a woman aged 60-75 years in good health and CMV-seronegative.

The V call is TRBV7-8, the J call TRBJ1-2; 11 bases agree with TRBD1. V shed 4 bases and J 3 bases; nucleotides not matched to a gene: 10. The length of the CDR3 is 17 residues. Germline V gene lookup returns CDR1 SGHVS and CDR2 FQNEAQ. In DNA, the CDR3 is TGTGCCAGCAGCTGGGGGGACAGGGGGATCCTTGACTATGGCTACACCTTC. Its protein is CASSWGDRGILDYGYTF.

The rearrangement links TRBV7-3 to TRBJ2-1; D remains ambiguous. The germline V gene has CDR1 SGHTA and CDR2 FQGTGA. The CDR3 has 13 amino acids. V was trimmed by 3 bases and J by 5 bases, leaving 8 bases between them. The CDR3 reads CASSFARDNEQFF. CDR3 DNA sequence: TGTGCCAGCAGCTTCGCCCGGGACAATGAGCAGTTCTTC.

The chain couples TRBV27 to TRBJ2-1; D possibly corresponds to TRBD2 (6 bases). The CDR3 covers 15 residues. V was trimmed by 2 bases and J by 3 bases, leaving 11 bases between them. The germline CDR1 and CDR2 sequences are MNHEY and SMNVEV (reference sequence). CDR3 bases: TGTGCCAGCAGTTTAGTGGCTAGCGTCTACAATGAGCAGTTCTTC. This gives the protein CASSLVASVYNEQFF.

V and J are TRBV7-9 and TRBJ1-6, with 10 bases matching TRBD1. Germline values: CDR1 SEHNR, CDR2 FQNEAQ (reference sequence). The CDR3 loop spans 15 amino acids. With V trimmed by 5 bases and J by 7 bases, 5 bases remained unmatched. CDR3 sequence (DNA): TGTGCCAGCAGCCCCGGGACAGGGGTAAATTCACCCCTCCACTTT. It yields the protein CASSPGTGVNSPLHF. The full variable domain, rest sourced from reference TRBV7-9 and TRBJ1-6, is DTGVSQNPRHKITKRGQNVTFRCDPISEHNRLYWYRQTLGQGPEFLTYFQNEAQLEKSRLLSDRFSAERPKGSFSTLEIQRTEQGDSAMYLCASSPGTGVNSPLHFGNGTRLTVT.

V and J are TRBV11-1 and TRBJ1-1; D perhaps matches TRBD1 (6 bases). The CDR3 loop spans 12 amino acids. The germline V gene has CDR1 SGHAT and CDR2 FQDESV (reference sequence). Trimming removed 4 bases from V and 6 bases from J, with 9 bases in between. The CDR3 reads CASSSQGPEAFF. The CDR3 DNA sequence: TGTGCCAGCAGCTCACAGGGCCCTGAAGCTTTCTTT.

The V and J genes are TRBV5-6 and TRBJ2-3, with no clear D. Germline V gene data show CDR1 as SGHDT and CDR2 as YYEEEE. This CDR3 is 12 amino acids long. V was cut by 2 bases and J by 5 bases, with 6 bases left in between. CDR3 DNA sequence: TGTGCCAGCAGCTTCGAGTTAGATACGCAGTATTTT. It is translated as CASSFELDTQYF.

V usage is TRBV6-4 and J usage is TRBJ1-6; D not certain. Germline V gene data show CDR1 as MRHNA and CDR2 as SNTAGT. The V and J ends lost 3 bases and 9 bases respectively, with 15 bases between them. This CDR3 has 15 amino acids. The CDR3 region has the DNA TGTGCCAGCAGTGAAGAGGGTTTCGTTGGTTCACCCCTCCACTTT. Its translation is CASSEEGFVGSPLHF.

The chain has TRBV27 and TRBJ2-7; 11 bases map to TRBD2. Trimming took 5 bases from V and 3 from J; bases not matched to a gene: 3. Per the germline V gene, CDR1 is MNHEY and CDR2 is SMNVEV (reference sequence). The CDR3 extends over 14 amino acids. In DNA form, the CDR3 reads TGTGCCAGCAGTGGGACTAGCGGAGACTACGAGCAGTACTTC. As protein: CASSGTSGDYEQYF.

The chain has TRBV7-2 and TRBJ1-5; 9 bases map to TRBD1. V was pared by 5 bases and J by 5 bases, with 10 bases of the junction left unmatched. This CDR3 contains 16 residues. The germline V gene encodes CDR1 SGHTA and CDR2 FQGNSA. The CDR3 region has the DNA TGTGCCAGCAGCCGCCCCGGGACAGGGAGGTATCAGCCCCAGCATTTT. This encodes CASSRPGTGRYQPQHF.

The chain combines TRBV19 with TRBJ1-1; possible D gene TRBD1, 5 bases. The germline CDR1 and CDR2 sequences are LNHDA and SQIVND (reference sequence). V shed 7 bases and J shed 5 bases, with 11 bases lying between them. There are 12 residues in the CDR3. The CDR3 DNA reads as TGTGCCAGTACTCGACGACAGACTGAAGCTTTCTTT. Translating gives CASTRRQTEAFF.

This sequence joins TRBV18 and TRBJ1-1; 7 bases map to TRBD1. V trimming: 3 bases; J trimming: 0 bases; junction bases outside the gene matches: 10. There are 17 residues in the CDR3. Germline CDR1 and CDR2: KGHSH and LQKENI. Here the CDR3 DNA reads TGTGCCAGCTCACCTGTCGCTGGACAGGCGATGAACACTGAAGCTTTCTTT. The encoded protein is CASSPVAGQAMNTEAFF.

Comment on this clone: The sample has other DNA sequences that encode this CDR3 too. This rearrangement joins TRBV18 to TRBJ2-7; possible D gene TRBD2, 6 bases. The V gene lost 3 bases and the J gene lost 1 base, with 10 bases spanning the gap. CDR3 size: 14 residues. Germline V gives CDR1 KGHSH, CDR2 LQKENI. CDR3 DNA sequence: TGTGCCAGCTCACCGGGGGGTGGGTCCTACGAGCAGTACTTC. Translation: CASSPGGGSYEQYF.

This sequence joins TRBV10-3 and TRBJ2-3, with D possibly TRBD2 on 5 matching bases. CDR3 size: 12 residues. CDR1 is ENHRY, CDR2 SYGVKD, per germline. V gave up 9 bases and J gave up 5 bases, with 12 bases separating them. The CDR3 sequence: CAIGSSRDTQYF. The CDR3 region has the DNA TGTGCCATAGGGAGTAGCCGAGATACGCAGTATTTT.

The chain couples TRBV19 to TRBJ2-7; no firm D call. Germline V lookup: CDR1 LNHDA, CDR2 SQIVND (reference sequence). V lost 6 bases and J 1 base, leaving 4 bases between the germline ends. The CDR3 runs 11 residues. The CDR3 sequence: CASRSSYEQYF. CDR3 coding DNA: TGTGCCAGTAGATCATCCTACGAGCAGTACTTC.

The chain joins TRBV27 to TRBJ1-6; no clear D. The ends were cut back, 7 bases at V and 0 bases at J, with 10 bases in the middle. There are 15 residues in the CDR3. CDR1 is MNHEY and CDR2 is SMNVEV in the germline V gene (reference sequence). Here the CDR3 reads CASISLSSYNSPLHF. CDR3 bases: TGTGCCAGCATTTCACTGAGCTCCTATAATTCACCCCTCCACTTT.

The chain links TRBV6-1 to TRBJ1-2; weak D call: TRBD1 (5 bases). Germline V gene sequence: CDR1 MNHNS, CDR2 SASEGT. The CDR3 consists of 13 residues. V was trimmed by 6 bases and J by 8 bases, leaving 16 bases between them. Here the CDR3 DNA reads TGTGCCAGCAGCGTAGGGGCTCAAACGGGCTACACCTTC. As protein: CASSVGAQTGYTF.

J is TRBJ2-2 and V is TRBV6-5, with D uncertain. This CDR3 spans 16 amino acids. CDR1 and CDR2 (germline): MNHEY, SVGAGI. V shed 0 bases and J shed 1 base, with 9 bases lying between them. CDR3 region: CASSYSVRQNTGELFF. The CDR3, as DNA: TGTGCCAGCAGTTACTCGGTCAGGCAGAACACCGGGGAGCTGTTTTTT.

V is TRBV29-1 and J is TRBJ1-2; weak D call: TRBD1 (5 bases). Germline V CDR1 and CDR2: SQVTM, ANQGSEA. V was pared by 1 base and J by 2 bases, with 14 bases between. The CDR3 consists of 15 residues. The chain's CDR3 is CSVEAEFGGNYGYTF. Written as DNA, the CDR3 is TGCAGCGTTGAAGCCGAGTTCGGGGGGAACTATGGCTACACCTTC.

This chain's CDR3 is CAIRRDSPSTEAFF. CDR3 DNA: TGTGCCATCAGACGGGACAGTCCGTCCACTGAAGCTTTCTTT. This chain uses TRBV10-3 with TRBJ1-1, with 7 nucleotides matching TRBD1. Germline V gene sequence: CDR1 ENHRY, CDR2 SYGVKD. V trimming: 6 bases; J trimming: 4 bases; junction bases outside the gene matches: 8. The CDR3 has 14 residues.

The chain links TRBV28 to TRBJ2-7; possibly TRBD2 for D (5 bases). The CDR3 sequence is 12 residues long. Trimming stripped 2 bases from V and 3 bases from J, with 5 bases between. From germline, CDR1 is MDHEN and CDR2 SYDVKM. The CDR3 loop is CASSLSGYEQYF. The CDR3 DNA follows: TGTGCCAGCAGTTTAAGCGGCTACGAGCAGTACTTC.

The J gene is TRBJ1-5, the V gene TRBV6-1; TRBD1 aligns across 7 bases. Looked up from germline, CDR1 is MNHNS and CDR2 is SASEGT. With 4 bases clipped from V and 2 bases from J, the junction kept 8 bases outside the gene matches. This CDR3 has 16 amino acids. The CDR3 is CASSGGTVAGNQPQHF. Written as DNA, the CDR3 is TGTGCCAGCAGTGGAGGGACAGTTGCCGGCAATCAGCCCCAGCATTTT.